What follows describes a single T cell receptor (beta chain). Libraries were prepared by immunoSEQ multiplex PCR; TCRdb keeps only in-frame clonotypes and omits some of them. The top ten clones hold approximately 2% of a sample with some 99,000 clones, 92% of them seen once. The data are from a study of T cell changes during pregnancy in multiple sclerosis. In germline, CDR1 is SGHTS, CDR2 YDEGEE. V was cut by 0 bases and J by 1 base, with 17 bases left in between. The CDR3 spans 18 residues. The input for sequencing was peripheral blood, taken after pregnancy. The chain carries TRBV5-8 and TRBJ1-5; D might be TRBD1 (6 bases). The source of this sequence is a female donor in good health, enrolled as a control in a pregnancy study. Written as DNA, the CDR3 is TGTGCCAGCAGCTTGGGCACAGGGAAGGTGAGAAGCAATCAGCCCCAGCATTTT. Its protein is CASSLGTGKVRSNQPQHF.